This TCR beta chain was found in a study of control samples from healthy donors and cancer patients. TCRdb keeps only in-frame clones here, not all; method: immunoSEQ multiplex PCR. The repertoire includes 110,000 to 150,000 clones, around 94% of them detected once, and 13% to 15% sits in the top ten. Germline CDR1 and CDR2: SGHRS and YFSETQ. V was clipped by 2 bases and J by 12 bases, with 9 bases between them. This CDR3 has 11 amino acids. This clonotype was sampled from a man in his sixties with colorectal cancer. The chain combines TRBV5-1 with TRBJ2-1; D gene ambiguous. The sample comprised PBMCs. For the CDR3, the DNA is TGCGCCAGCAGCTTAAACCGCGGGCAGTTCTTC. It yields the protein CASSLNRGQFF.